The 5 T cell receptor beta chains reported below all come from one sample, sequenced in a study of regulatory T cells in long-lasting Graves disease. Time point meaning: newly diagnosed GD, antithyroid drugs for less than 3 months. PBMC-derived RNA was used for the TCR library. CDR3 regions were amplified by Arm-PCR using iRepertoire HTBI primers to build TCR beta libraries. TCRdb re-called the multiplex PCR reads through MiXCR, storing one row per CDR3 protein. This table has approximately 210,000 distinct CDR3 sequences, around 19% appearing once. Sample: peripheral blood mononuclear cells (PBMCs), taken at new diagnosis, from a patient treated with antithyroid drugs. The source is a female donor with Graves disease.

This clonotype occurred many times. The chain joins TRBV3-1 to TRBJ2-7; 10 nucleotides align to TRBD1. In germline, CDR1 is LGHDT, CDR2 YNNKEL (reference sequence). Trimming took 5 bases from V and 2 from J; bases not matched to a gene: 3. This CDR3 has 14 residues. The CDR3 DNA is TGTGCCAGCAGCGGAGGACAGGGGGCCTACGAGCAGTACTTC. Translation gives CASSGGQGAYEQYF.

There are many counts of this clonotype. The chain uses TRBV24-1 and TRBJ2-3, with D tentatively TRBD2 (7 bases). The germline gives CDR1 KGHDR, CDR2 SFDVKD. Trimming shortened V by 5 bases and J by 1 base, and 24 bases separated the two germline ends. This CDR3 contains 19 residues. CDR3 nucleotide sequence: TGTGCCACCAGTGCCCCTTGGGGGGGACACCAGGGCGGCACAGATACGCAGTATTTT. It is translated as CATSAPWGGHQGGTDTQYF.

Ten or more counts support this clonotype. The CDR3 spells CSASGIAGGLGEQYF. The CDR3 DNA is TGCAGTGCTAGTGGGATAGCGGGAGGGCTCGGCGAGCAGTACTTC. The gene calls are TRBV20-1 and TRBJ2-7, with 11 positions matching TRBD2. The J segment lost 6 bases and the V segment lost 3 bases, leaving 10 bases of the junction unmatched. The CDR3 loop spans 15 amino acids. CDR1 and CDR2 (germline): DFQATT, SNEGSKA (reference sequence).

This clonotype was recorded many times. The chain combines TRBV10-3 with TRBJ1-5, with a weak D call TRBD1 (6 bases). V was clipped by 2 bases and J by 0 bases, with 8 bases between them. Looked up from germline, CDR1 is ENHRY and CDR2 is SYGVKD. This CDR3 is 15 amino acids long. The CDR3 sequence: CAISEDRRSNQPQHF. CDR3 coding DNA: TGTGCCATCAGTGAGGACAGGCGTAGCAATCAGCCCCAGCATTTT.

As for this clonotype: A far larger clone is a single base away, which makes a read error likely. This sequence joins TRBV24-1 and TRBJ2-7; 14 bases agree with TRBD2. Germline trimming cut 0 bases from V and 7 bases from J; bases unmatched to any gene: 19. Germline-derived CDR1 and CDR2 are KGHDR and SFDVKD. This CDR3 contains 21 residues. The CDR3 region has the DNA TGTGCCACCAGTGATTTGCCGGGGACTAGCGGGAGCTCGGGGTCTTACAATGAGCAGTACTTC. It specifies CATSDLPGTSGSSGSYNEQYF.